This TCR beta chain was sequenced in a study of somatic mutations in cytotoxic T cells in rheumatoid arthritis. Germline CDR1 reads LGHNA; CDR2 reads YNFKEQ. The CDR3 runs 18 residues. After removal of 4 bases from V and 1 base from J, the junction contained 13 bases not matched to a gene. Only in-frame clones appear in the TCRdb table, and some are missing; sequencing was by immunoSEQ multiplex PCR. This table holds 6,700 or so clones, approximately 70% found once. The chain has TRBV4-2 and TRBJ1-1; 9 bases are shared with TRBD1. This sequence was found in a man aged 35-49 years in good health. The specimen sequenced was CD8+ T cells sorted from blood. This CDR3 is CASSLNCPGTGRNTEAFF. The CDR3 DNA sequence: TGTGCCAGCAGCCTTAACTGTCCCGGGACAGGGCGGAACACTGAAGCTTTCTTT.